One sample yielded the 14 T cell receptor beta chains listed below, sequenced in a study of T cell responses to AZD1222 COVID-19 vaccine. Generated by immunoSEQ multiplex PCR, the TCRdb table keeps only in-frame clones and is missing some. The sample lists more than 150,000 clones, 85% to 95% occurring once. The sequencing here drew on peripheral blood, taken on day 0 of AZD1222 vaccination. The receptors here all came from an adult in good health.

This chain joins TRBV6-5 and TRBJ1-2; tentative D call: TRBD1 (6 bases). Germline V gene sequence: CDR1 MNHEY, CDR2 SVGAGI. The V end lost 2 bases, the J end lost 8 bases, and 12 bases lay between the germline ends. The CDR3 has 13 amino acids. The CDR3 DNA reads as TGTGCCAGCAGTTACGCCGGGACACAGGGCTACACCTTC. Translated, it gives CASSYAGTQGYTF.

The chain joins TRBV30 to TRBJ1-5; D gene unclear. From germline, CDR1 is GTSNPN and CDR2 SVGIG (reference sequence). The CDR3 extends over 13 amino acids. Trimming removed 2 bases from V and 4 bases from J, with 9 bases in between. CDR3 protein: CAWSLRENQPQHF. CDR3 coding DNA: TGTGCCTGGAGTTTAAGGGAAAATCAGCCCCAGCATTTT. Full variable domain (outside the CDR3, taken from reference TRBV30 and TRBJ1-5): SQTIHQWPATLVQPVGSPLSLECTVEGTSNPNLYWYRQAAGRGLQLLFYSVGIGQISSEVPQNLSASRPQDRQFILSSKKLLLSDSGFYLCAWSLRENQPQHFGDGTRLSIL.

The chain combines TRBV19 with TRBJ2-1, with D possibly being TRBD2 (7 bases). Germline-derived CDR1 and CDR2 are LNHDA and SQIVND (reference sequence). The CDR3 is 16 amino acids. V was cut by 3 bases and J by 3 bases, with 15 bases left in between. The CDR3 DNA reads as TGTGCCAGTAGTATTTTATCGGGGGGCCTCTACAATGAGCAGTTCTTC. This translates into CASSILSGGLYNEQFF.

The chain has TRBV9 and TRBJ2-5; a possible D gene is TRBD1 (6 bases). The CDR3 runs to 14 residues. Germline CDR1 is SGDLS and CDR2 is YYNGEE. Trimming removed 1 base at V and 5 bases at J, with 12 bases between. The CDR3 nucleotides read TGTGCCAGCAGCGTACAGGGGTCGTCGGAGACCCAGTACTTC. It encodes CASSVQGSSETQYF.

The chain has TRBV30 and TRBJ1-4; 7 bases line up with TRBD1. The germline gives CDR1 GTSNPN, CDR2 SVGIG (reference sequence). Trimming at V came to 1 base and at J to 8 bases, leaving 4 bases not matched to a gene. There are 13 residues in the CDR3. CDR3 nucleotide sequence: TGTGCCTGGAGTGGGGACAGTCAGGAAAAACTGTTTTTT. This translates into CAWSGDSQEKLFF.

The rearrangement joins TRBV5-1 to TRBJ1-5; D possibly corresponds to TRBD1 (6 bases). V lost 0 bases and J 6 bases, leaving 10 bases between the germline ends. Germline CDR1 reads SGHRS; CDR2 reads YFSETQ. The CDR3 has 14 amino acids. In DNA form, the CDR3 reads TGCGCCAGCAGCTTGGAGTCAGGGGTTCAGCCCCAGCATTTT. The encoded protein is CASSLESGVQPQHF.

This clone has a single count. The chain links TRBV15 to TRBJ1-2, with D hard to call. V was trimmed by 5 bases and J by 6 bases, leaving 10 bases between them. CDR3 length: 12 amino acids. Per the germline V gene, CDR1 is LNHNV and CDR2 is YYDKDF (reference sequence). The CDR3 DNA is TGTGCCACCAGCCTGGACGGAGATGGCTACACCTTC. As protein: CATSLDGDGYTF.

The V gene is TRBV10-2, the J gene TRBJ2-2, with D possibly being TRBD2 (5 bases). Trimming left V 4 bases short and J 7 bases short, with 10 bases between. CDR1 is WSHSY, CDR2 SAAADI, per germline. This CDR3 has 13 residues. The CDR3 sequence is CASSGGRIGELFF. The CDR3 nucleotides are TGCGCCAGCAGTGGCGGGCGGATCGGGGAGCTGTTTTTT.

This clone came up once. The chain couples TRBV5-4 to TRBJ1-1; 10 bases are a match to TRBD1. The ends lost 4 bases at V and 0 bases at J; junction bases unmatched: 6. This CDR3 has 16 residues. CDR1 is SGHNT, CDR2 YYREEE, per germline (reference sequence). This CDR3 reads CASSPGQGRMNTEAFF. Here the CDR3 DNA reads TGTGCCAGCAGCCCGGGACAGGGGAGGATGAACACTGAAGCTTTCTTT.

The chain recombines TRBV4-1 with TRBJ1-6; no firm D call. Looked up from germline, CDR1 is MGHRA and CDR2 is YSYEKL. This CDR3 is built from 16 residues. Trimming took off 4 bases at V and 0 bases at J, with 10 bases between the two ends. CDR3 protein: CASSPSLSSYNSPLHF. Here the CDR3 DNA reads TGCGCCAGCAGCCCCTCCCTTAGCTCCTATAATTCACCCCTCCACTTT.

The chain recombines TRBV5-1 with TRBJ1-2; TRBD1 matches at 7 bases. The CDR3 spans 14 residues. The germline V gene encodes CDR1 SGHRS and CDR2 YFSETQ. The V gene end was trimmed by 4 bases and the J gene end by 5 bases; junction bases not matched to a gene: 8. In nucleotides, the CDR3 is TGCGCCAGCAGCCAGGACAGGCGGGGATATGGCTACACCTTC. Residues: CASSQDRRGYGYTF.

The chain links TRBV7-2 to TRBJ2-1, with 12 bases identical to TRBD2. There are 16 residues in the CDR3. Germline loops: CDR1 SGHTA, CDR2 FQGNSA. The V segment lost 1 base and the J segment 4 bases; nucleotides outside the gene matches: 2. CDR3 amino acids: CASSLGGTSGYNEQFF. CDR3 DNA: TGTGCCAGCAGCTTAGGGGGGACTAGCGGGTACAATGAGCAGTTCTTC.

J is TRBJ1-1 and V is TRBV5-1, with no clear D. V was shortened by 5 bases and J by 6 bases, with 11 bases between the two germline ends. The germline V gene has CDR1 SGHRS and CDR2 YFSETQ. This CDR3 has 12 residues. The CDR3 bases are TGCGCCAGCAGTGATTACGGACCTGAAGCTTTCTTT. This gives the protein CASSDYGPEAFF.

This clone was seen just once. The chain joins TRBV29-1 to TRBJ1-2; D ambiguous. With 3 bases removed from V and 4 bases from J, the gap between germline ends came to 12 bases. CDR1 and CDR2 (germline): SQVTM, ANQGSEA. The CDR3 is 13 residues long. In DNA form, the CDR3 reads TGCAGCGTTGAGTCGGGCGATACCTATGGCTACACCTTC. This encodes CSVESGDTYGYTF.